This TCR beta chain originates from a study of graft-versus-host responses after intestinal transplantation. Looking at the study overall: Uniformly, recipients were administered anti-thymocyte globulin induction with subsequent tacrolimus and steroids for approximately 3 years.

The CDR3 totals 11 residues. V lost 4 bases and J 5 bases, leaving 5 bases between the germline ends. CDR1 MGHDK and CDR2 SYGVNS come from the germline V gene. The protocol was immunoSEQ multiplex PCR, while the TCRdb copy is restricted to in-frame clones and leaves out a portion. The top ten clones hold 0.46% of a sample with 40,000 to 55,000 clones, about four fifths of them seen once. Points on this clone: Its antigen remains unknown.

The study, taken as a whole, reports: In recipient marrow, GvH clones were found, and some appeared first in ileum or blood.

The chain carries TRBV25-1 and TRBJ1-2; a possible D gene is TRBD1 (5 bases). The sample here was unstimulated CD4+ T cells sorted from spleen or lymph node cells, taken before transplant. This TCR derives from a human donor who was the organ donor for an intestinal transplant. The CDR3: CASSGGYGYTF. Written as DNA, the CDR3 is TGTGCCAGCAGTGGGGGGTATGGCTACACCTTC.